The sequence of this TCR beta chain was determined in a study of T-cell reconstitution after alpha-beta-depleted transplantation in children. Regarding the study as a whole: At the one-year point after transplant, T-cell counts and TCRbeta diversity were found to come mostly from T cells that had been newly produced. Reportedly, alpha-beta T cells present about two months post-transplant originated from several hundred expanded clones of graft origin.

In its sample, this clonotype was seen many times. Its target is unknown. Germline assignment: CDR1 SGHTA and CDR2 FQGNSA. CDR3 length: 14 residues. V was shortened by 0 bases and J by 4 bases, with 6 bases between the two germline ends. During its preparation, the TCRbeta library received unique molecular identifiers. TCRdb redid the calling of the PCR reads with MiXCR, one entry per CDR3 protein. The sample lists about 300,000 distinct CDR3 sequences; around 9.1% were seen once. Sequences were derived from PBMCs, sampled before TCRalphabeta/CD19-depleted stem cell transplant. This receptor was taken from a boy under two years old with acute myeloid leukemia, due to receive a stem cell transplant. The rearrangement links TRBV7-2 to TRBJ2-2, with D unclear. The CDR3 DNA is TGTGCCAGCAGCTTAGCAGGTCTCACCGGGGAGCTGTTTTTT. Its protein is CASSLAGLTGELFF.